The 23 T cell receptor beta chains given below trace back to one sample, sequenced in a study of OX40 agonist ivuxolimab in advanced cancers. Some clones are missing from TCRdb's copy, which holds only in-frame ones; the method was immunoSEQ multiplex PCR. The sample shows around 56,000 clones, 82% of them seen only once. The source was CD4+ or CD8+ T cells sorted from blood, collected in a trial of the OX40 agonist ivuxolimab. These receptors were collected from an adult with an advanced solid tumor such as melanoma, head and neck, liver or kidney cancer.

The chain's CDR3 is CASFQGGFANTGELFF. The CDR3 region has the DNA TGTGCCAGTTTCCAGGGGGGATTCGCGAACACCGGGGAGCTGTTTTTT. J is TRBJ2-2 and V is TRBV19, with D maybe TRBD1 (7 bases). The germline CDR1 and CDR2 sequences are LNHDA and SQIVND (reference sequence). The CDR3 contains 16 residues. The V end lost 8 bases, the J end lost 0 bases, and 16 bases lay between the germline ends.

V usage is TRBV6-5 and J usage is TRBJ2-2; unclear D gene. V lost 6 bases and J 1 base, leaving 9 bases between the germline ends. The CDR3 contains 14 residues. From germline, CDR1 is MNHEY and CDR2 SVGAGI. CDR3 sequence: CASSPPGNTGELFF. The CDR3 bases are TGTGCCAGCAGCCCGCCGGGGAACACCGGGGAGCTGTTTTTT.

The chain links TRBV5-1 to TRBJ1-2; D is ambiguous. V dropped 0 bases and J dropped 3 bases, with 9 bases sitting between them. The CDR3 spans 14 residues. From germline, CDR1 is SGHRS and CDR2 YFSETQ. CDR3 loop: CASSLVTADYGYTF. As DNA, the CDR3 is TGCGCCAGCAGCTTGGTGACGGCTGACTATGGCTACACCTTC.

This sequence joins TRBV27 and TRBJ1-2, with D maybe TRBD1 (6 bases). This CDR3 is built from 14 residues. Trimming took off 6 bases at V and 8 bases at J, with 19 bases between the two ends. Germline lookup yields CDR1 MNHEY and CDR2 SMNVEV (reference sequence). The CDR3 sequence: CASSPSGDGRGYTF. CDR3 coding DNA: TGTGCCAGCAGCCCTTCAGGGGACGGGAGGGGCTACACCTTC.

This clone was seen only once. The chain carries TRBV11-2 and TRBJ1-6; 10 bases fit TRBD1. The V segment lost 5 bases and the J segment 7 bases; nucleotides outside the gene matches: 5. The CDR3 length is 15 residues. CDR1 and CDR2 from the germline V gene are SGHAT and FQNNGV. The CDR3 spells CASSSGGQGNSPLHF. Written as DNA, the CDR3 is TGTGCCAGCAGCAGTGGGGGACAGGGGAATTCACCCCTCCACTTT.

The CDR3 DNA reads TGTGCCAGCAGCTCCCCTTCCGCCTCTCGGTACGAGCAGTACTTC. Its protein is CASSSPSASRYEQYF. The chain employs TRBV5-6 and TRBJ2-7; D ambiguous. Trimming left V 3 bases short and J 4 bases short, with 17 bases between. The CDR3 runs to 15 residues. The germline V gene has CDR1 SGHDT and CDR2 YYEEEE.

The chain joins TRBV19 to TRBJ2-7, with D perhaps matching TRBD1 or TRBD2 (5 bases each). The CDR3 length is 14 residues. V gave up 6 bases and J gave up 4 bases, with 16 bases separating them. Germline values: CDR1 LNHDA, CDR2 SQIVND (reference sequence). The CDR3 coding sequence is TGTGCCAGTAGCGACACTAGTGCAGGGTACGAGCAGTACTTC. Its translation: CASSDTSAGYEQYF.

The chain joins TRBV7-2 to TRBJ1-2, with D tentatively TRBD1 (5 bases). The CDR3 is made up of 14 amino acids. Germline V gives CDR1 SGHTA, CDR2 FQGNSA. Trimming shortened V by 3 bases and J by 6 bases, and 14 bases separated the two germline ends. The CDR3 DNA follows: TGTGCCAGCAGCTTGGGGGAGTGGCAGGATGGCTACACCTTC. Its protein is CASSLGEWQDGYTF.

This clone has just one count. V gene TRBV6-5 combines with J gene TRBJ2-7; tentatively, D is TRBD1 (5 bases). The V and J ends lost 0 bases and 9 bases respectively, with 21 bases between them. Germline V CDR1 and CDR2: MNHEY, SVGAGI. The CDR3 consists of 16 residues. The CDR3 DNA is TGTGCCAGCAGTTACTCGATGGTTGCAGGGATAACAGGGCAGTACTTC. Residues: CASSYSMVAGITGQYF.

This clone has only one observation. This chain joins TRBV27 and TRBJ2-5; TRBD2 matches 7 bases. TRBJ2-7 explains the end of the DNA better; the J call may be wrong. The CDR3 covers 15 residues. Per germline, CDR1 MNHEY and CDR2 SMNVEV (reference sequence). The CDR3 spells CASSLMGTNFYEQYF. The CDR3 DNA sequence: TGTGCCAGCAGTTTAATGGGGACTAACTTTTACGAGCAGTACTTC.

The rearrangement links TRBV19 to TRBJ1-2; possible D gene TRBD1, 5 bases. Germline lookup yields CDR1 LNHDA and CDR2 SQIVND (reference sequence). Trimming took off 7 bases at V and 2 bases at J, with 14 bases between the two ends. The CDR3 has 14 residues. CDR3 region: CASTPAGTNYGYTF. The CDR3 DNA is TGTGCCAGTACCCCGGCAGGGACCAACTATGGCTACACCTTC.

This clone has a single count. The chain joins TRBV6-5 to TRBJ2-7; no firm D call. This CDR3 region has 14 residues. The V and J ends lost 0 bases and 5 bases respectively, with 11 bases between them. Germline assignment: CDR1 MNHEY and CDR2 SVGAGI. The CDR3 reads CASSYSRPGHEQYF. CDR3 nucleotide sequence: TGTGCCAGCAGTTACTCGAGACCCGGGCACGAGCAGTACTTC.

This clone was detected only once. This chain connects TRBV5-1 to TRBJ2-2; D is perhaps TRBD1 or TRBD2 (5 bases each). The CDR3 runs 17 residues. Trimming took off 0 bases at V and 0 bases at J, with 12 bases between the two ends. Per germline, CDR1 SGHRS and CDR2 YFSETQ. CDR3 loop: CASSLGHRDPNTGELFF. CDR3 DNA sequence: TGCGCCAGCAGCTTGGGGCATCGGGACCCGAACACCGGGGAGCTGTTTTTT.

The rearrangement joins TRBV7-8 to TRBJ2-7, with 10 bases identical to TRBD2. This CDR3 contains 16 residues. CDR1 is SGHVS and CDR2 is FQNEAQ in the germline V gene. V was clipped by 5 bases and J by 0 bases; unmatched bases: 7. The CDR3, as DNA: TGTGCCAGCAGCCCCCGACTAGCGGGCTTCTCCTACGAGCAGTACTTC. This translates into CASSPRLAGFSYEQYF.

The chain is built from TRBV19 and TRBJ1-5; a possible D gene is TRBD1 (5 bases). The germline V gene has CDR1 LNHDA and CDR2 SQIVND (reference sequence). The V end was cut by 2 bases, the J end by 1 base, with 12 bases between. The CDR3 spans 16 residues. The CDR3 DNA follows: TGTGCCAGTAGTATAAGAGGGGTTTCGAGCAATCAGCCCCAGCATTTT. Translating gives CASSIRGVSSNQPQHF.

The rearrangement links TRBV6-5 to TRBJ1-2; D is uncertain. The CDR3 length is 14 residues. V was shortened by 6 bases and J by 4 bases, with 15 bases between the two germline ends. The V gene's germline CDR1 is MNHEY and CDR2 SVGAGI. The CDR3 bases are TGTGCCAGCAGCCCCCCCCGACAAATCTATGGCTACACCTTC. The encoded protein is CASSPPRQIYGYTF.

The CDR3, as DNA: TGTGCCAGCTCAGAACAGGGGAACTATGGCTACACCTTC. This encodes CASSEQGNYGYTF. The chain is built from TRBV18 and TRBJ1-2, with 7 nucleotides matching TRBD1. The J segment lost 2 bases and the V segment lost 5 bases, leaving 2 bases of the junction unmatched. The CDR3 length is 13 residues. Germline V gene lookup returns CDR1 KGHSH and CDR2 LQKENI.

This clone was seen a single time. The chain couples TRBV7-6 to TRBJ1-3; D gene unclear. Germline values: CDR1 SGHVS, CDR2 FNYEAQ. The CDR3 contains 14 residues. Trimming took off 0 bases at V and 0 bases at J, with 3 bases between the two ends. The DNA of the CDR3 is TGTGCCAGCAGCTTAGCATTCTCTGGAAACACCATATATTTT. This translates into CASSLAFSGNTIYF.

The table lists this clone with a few counts. The rearrangement links TRBV27 to TRBJ2-5; TRBD2 might be the D (6 bases). V lost 4 bases to trimming and J lost 3 bases, with 15 bases between them. Germline CDR1 reads MNHEY; CDR2 reads SMNVEV (reference sequence). CDR3 length equals 15 residues. CDR3 in amino acids: CASSSRRDSKETQYF. The CDR3, as DNA: TGTGCCAGCAGTTCCCGCCGGGACTCAAAAGAGACCCAGTACTTC.

This clone was observed a few times. The gene calls are TRBV7-2 and TRBJ2-1; D perhaps matches TRBD2 (7 bases). CDR3 length: 18 residues. V dropped 1 base and J dropped 0 bases, with 16 bases sitting between them. CDR1 is SGHTA and CDR2 is FQGNSA in the germline V gene. CDR3 region: CASSLGGGGPSSYNEQFF. The CDR3 nucleotides read TGTGCCAGCAGCTTAGGGGGCGGGGGCCCTAGCTCCTACAATGAGCAGTTCTTC.

The gene calls are TRBV7-2 and TRBJ2-1; D might be TRBD1 or TRBD2, each matching 5 bases. The germline CDR1 and CDR2 sequences are SGHTA and FQGNSA. Trimming removed 6 bases at V and 1 base at J, with 13 bases between. This CDR3 has 15 residues. The CDR3: CASSWDRGSYNEQFF. In DNA form, the CDR3 reads TGTGCCAGCAGTTGGGACCGTGGGTCCTACAATGAGCAGTTCTTC.

The chain is built from TRBV6-6 and TRBJ1-5; D is possibly TRBD1 (6 bases). This CDR3 has 15 residues. Trimming removed 6 bases at V and 0 bases at J, with 12 bases between. The germline CDR1 and CDR2 sequences are MNHNY and SVGAGI (reference sequence). CDR3 region: CASSPTGNSNQPQHF. In nucleotides, the CDR3 is TGTGCCAGCAGCCCCACAGGGAATAGCAATCAGCCCCAGCATTTT.

The V call is TRBV6-1, the J call TRBJ1-4; D gene uncertain. Germline CDR1 and CDR2: MNHNS and SASEGT. V lost 0 bases to trimming and J lost 13 bases, with 9 bases between them. The CDR3 sequence is 12 residues long. CDR3 sequence (DNA): TGTGCCAGCAGTGAAGCGCTTCCGGGACTGTTTTTT. Residues: CASSEALPGLFF.